This T cell receptor beta chain was profiled in a study of blood T cell repertoires in COVID-19. Study details: The origin of the acute and convalescent COVID-19 samples was the United States, Italy and Spain.

V trimming: 1 base; J trimming: 2 bases; junction bases outside the gene matches: 3. Per the germline V gene, CDR1 is SGHVS and CDR2 is FQNEAQ. CDR3 length: 16 residues. Original processing methods: Reference gene primers were amplified, and this amplification served to estimate nucleated cell counts. Generated by immunoSEQ multiplex PCR, the TCRdb table keeps only in-frame clones and is missing some. That table furnishes V, J and clone size, whereas the DNA furnished D and trimming. The table lists around 250,000 clones, 82% of them singletons, with roughly 3% in the top ten. This TCR was recovered from a young woman with acute or convalescent COVID-19. Specimen: peripheral blood. This chain uses TRBV7-8 with TRBJ2-3; 10 nucleotides align to TRBD2. In DNA, the CDR3 is TGTGCCAGCAGCTTAGTCCTAGCGGGGGTCACAGATACGCAGTATTTT. This codes for CASSLVLAGVTDTQYF.